The present entry profiles one T cell receptor (beta chain) with its context. This entry is derived from a study of blood T cell repertoires in COVID-19. Only in-frame clones appear in the TCRdb table, and some are missing; sequencing was by immunoSEQ multiplex PCR. The sample records fewer than 250,000 clones, about nine tenths being singletons. V lost 0 bases and J lost 9, with 20 bases in between. Germline V CDR1 and CDR2: SNHLY, FYNNEI. The CDR3 totals 16 residues. This sequence originates from a man aged 50-60 years with COVID-19, enrolled during active disease. The sequenced material came from peripheral blood. This sequence joins TRBV2 and TRBJ1-2, with TRBD1 as a possible D gene (5 bases). CDR3 sequence: CASSEARGGSAPRYTF. In DNA, the CDR3 is TGTGCCAGCAGTGAAGCGCGTGGGGGGTCCGCCCCTCGCTACACCTTC. The complete variable domain, with remaining parts taken from reference TRBV2 and TRBJ1-2, reads EPEVTQTPSHQVTQMGQEVILRCVPISNHLYFYWYRQILGQKVEFLVSFYNNEISEKSEIFDDQFSVERPDGSNFTLKIRSTKLEDSAMYFCASSEARGGSAPRYTFGSGTRLTVV.